This entry lists 30 T cell receptor beta chains sequenced from one sample in a study of shared clonotypes between healthy human individuals. The repertoire was sequenced with immunoSEQ multiplex PCR; TCRdb's copy has only in-frame clones and lacks some. Among over a million clones, 78% were seen once, and the ten largest hold around 0.6%. The sample was memory CD4+ T cells from PBMCs. The sample's subset: CD45RA-negative fraction. These receptors all stem from a man aged 18 to 29 in good health. Some clones in this sample may be carry-over from other donors' samples.

This clone was recorded at least ten times. The chain uses TRBV7-6 and TRBJ2-7, with 14 bases aligning to TRBD2. V dropped 6 bases and J dropped 2; count of bases not matched to a gene: 12. The CDR3 is 18 amino acids. Germline-derived CDR1 and CDR2 are SGHVS and FNYEAQ. The CDR3 DNA sequence: TGTGCCAGCAGTCCAATAAGGACTAGCGGGAGGTCCACCTACGAGCAGTACTTC. Encoded protein: CASSPIRTSGRSTYEQYF.

The chain recombines TRBV5-1 with TRBJ1-1; D is unresolved. V was shortened by 4 bases and J by 4 bases, with 14 bases between the two germline ends. This CDR3 contains 14 residues. In germline, CDR1 is SGHRS, CDR2 YFSETQ. The CDR3 here is CASSLPSEGTEAFF. The CDR3 DNA reads as TGCGCCAGCAGCCTCCCCAGTGAGGGCACTGAAGCTTTCTTT.

This chain uses TRBV9 with TRBJ2-1; possibly TRBD1 for D (6 bases). This CDR3 contains 15 residues. Germline-derived CDR1 and CDR2 are SGDLS and YYNGEE. V dropped 2 bases and J dropped 1 base, with 10 bases sitting between them. The CDR3 protein is CASSVTGQSYNEQFF. CDR3 nucleotides: TGTGCCAGCAGCGTGACTGGACAGTCCTACAATGAGCAGTTCTTC.

This chain connects TRBV2 to TRBJ2-7, with 8 bases aligning to TRBD2. The CDR3 is made up of 13 amino acids. V shed 6 bases and J 2 bases; nucleotides not matched to a gene: 3. Germline CDR1 is SNHLY and CDR2 is FYNNEI. The CDR3 nucleotides read TGTGCCAGCAGGCCGGGACTAGCCTACGAGCAGTACTTC. This encodes CASRPGLAYEQYF.

This chain joins TRBV4-2 and TRBJ1-4; 7 bases match TRBD1. The V and J ends lost 3 bases and 7 bases, in that order; junction bases with no gene match: 11. There are 16 residues in the CDR3. Per the germline V gene, CDR1 is LGHNA and CDR2 is YNFKEQ. CDR3 amino acids: CASSQETGPAGEKLFF. Written as DNA, the CDR3 is TGTGCCAGCAGCCAGGAGACAGGGCCGGCGGGTGAAAAACTGTTTTTT.

The chain has TRBV7-7 and TRBJ2-5, with 7 bases matching TRBD1. Germline V CDR1 and CDR2: SSHAT, FNYEAQ (reference sequence). CDR3 length equals 13 residues. V was pared by 5 bases and J by 5 bases, with 5 bases of the junction left unmatched. The CDR3 protein is CASSQEGAETQYF. CDR3 DNA: TGTGCCAGCAGCCAAGAGGGGGCTGAGACCCAGTACTTC.

Ten or more counts support this clone. The chain carries TRBV27 and TRBJ2-7; weak D call: TRBD2 (6 bases). Germline V CDR1 and CDR2: MNHEY, SMNVEV (reference sequence). The CDR3 spans 16 residues. Trimming left V 3 bases short and J 2 bases short, with 17 bases between. CDR3 nucleotide sequence: TGTGCCAGCAGTTTCCTGGGACTCCAAGAGACCTACGAGCAGTACTTC. Translating it yields CASSFLGLQETYEQYF.

This clone was detected ten times or more. The chain uses TRBV28 and TRBJ2-7, with D maybe TRBD2 (5 bases). This CDR3 has 15 residues. Trimming removed 3 bases from V and 4 bases from J, with 16 bases in between. Looked up from germline, CDR1 is MDHEN and CDR2 is SYDVKM. CDR3 nucleotides: TGTGCCAGCAGTTTCGAGGACGGTGGACTTTACGAGCAGTACTTC. It codes for CASSFEDGGLYEQYF.

The chain uses TRBV18 and TRBJ1-4; maybe TRBD1 (6 bases). Germline values: CDR1 KGHSH, CDR2 LQKENI. The CDR3 is 14 residues long. The V end lost 3 bases, the J end lost 7 bases, and 12 bases lay between the germline ends. In DNA, the CDR3 is TGTGCCAGCTCACCTACAGGGAGGGGTGAAAAACTGTTTTTT. Protein: CASSPTGRGEKLFF.

The chain carries TRBV2 and TRBJ2-7, with TRBD2 identical over 9 bases. The germline V gene has CDR1 SNHLY and CDR2 FYNNEI. The CDR3 has 11 residues. The V and J ends lost 2 bases and 12 bases, in that order; junction bases with no gene match: 2. The CDR3 sequence is CASSELREGYF. CDR3 coding DNA: TGTGCCAGCAGTGAACTGCGGGAGGGGTACTTC. Together with reference TRBV2 and TRBJ2-7, the CDR3 gives the full variable domain: EPEVTQTPSHQVTQMGQEVILRCVPISNHLYFYWYRQILGQKVEFLVSFYNNEISEKSEIFDDQFSVERPDGSNFTLKIRSTKLEDSAMYFCASSELREGYFGPGTRLTVT.

The CDR3 is CASSNQGAPASGNTIYF. Written as DNA, the CDR3 is TGTGCCAGCAGTAACCAGGGGGCCCCTGCCTCTGGAAACACCATATATTTT. V gene TRBV2 combines with J gene TRBJ1-3, with TRBD1 matching 8 bases. Trimming took 5 bases from V and 0 from J; bases not matched to a gene: 9. This CDR3 is 17 amino acids long. CDR1 and CDR2 (germline): SNHLY, FYNNEI.

The gene calls are TRBV2 and TRBJ2-7, with 7 bases identical to TRBD2. The CDR3 has 12 amino acids. Per germline, CDR1 SNHLY and CDR2 FYNNEI. This chain's CDR3 is CCGGRTRSEQYF. The CDR3 coding sequence is TGTTGCGGCGGGAGAACGCGAAGCGAGCAGTACTTC.

This sequence joins TRBV13 and TRBJ1-1; D is ambiguous. The CDR3 covers 15 residues. Germline V gives CDR1 PRHDT, CDR2 FYEKMQ (reference sequence). Trimming removed 2 bases from V and 3 bases from J, with 13 bases in between. DNA for the CDR3: TGTGCCAGCAGCTTATTTAGGGCTGTGGACACTGAAGCTTTCTTT. Protein sequence: CASSLFRAVDTEAFF.

The rearrangement links TRBV7-2 to TRBJ1-2; 7 nucleotides align to TRBD1. With 4 bases clipped from V and 0 bases from J, the junction kept 5 bases outside the gene matches. This CDR3 is built from 15 residues. In germline, CDR1 is SGHTA, CDR2 FQGNSA. The CDR3 spells CASSWKTGPNYGYTF. CDR3 bases: TGTGCCAGCAGCTGGAAGACAGGGCCTAACTATGGCTACACCTTC.

This sequence joins TRBV19 and TRBJ2-5; 8 positions match TRBD1. Trimming took 6 bases from V and 3 from J; bases not matched to a gene: 3. The CDR3 loop spans 13 amino acids. CDR1 LNHDA and CDR2 SQIVND come from the germline V gene (reference sequence). The DNA for the CDR3 is TGTGCCAGTAGGAGGGGACAGGAAGAGACCCAGTACTTC. Encoded protein: CASRRGQEETQYF.

Note on this clone: This may come from a read error, since a much larger clone is one base off. J is TRBJ2-3 and V is TRBV7-2, with no clear D. The CDR3 covers 14 residues. Germline loops: CDR1 SGHTA, CDR2 FQGNSA. The V and J ends lost 8 bases and 0 bases respectively, with 12 bases between them. The CDR3: CASGSQSSTDTQYF. Here the CDR3 DNA reads TGTGCCAGCGGCTCGCAGTCTAGCACAGATACGCAGTATTTT.

In this sample, this clone turned up a few times. This chain uses TRBV19 with TRBJ1-2; 8 bases are shared with TRBD1. Per germline, CDR1 LNHDA and CDR2 SQIVND (reference sequence). CDR3 size: 14 residues. Trimming at V came to 5 bases and at J to 2 bases, leaving 4 bases not matched to a gene. The CDR3 nucleotides read TGTGCCAGTAGTCCGGGACAGGTAAACTATGGCTACACCTTC. Its translation is CASSPGQVNYGYTF.

Comment on this clone: The junction shows a germline mismatch at one end, possibly a read error. This chain links TRBV5-4 with TRBJ2-5, with D uncertain. The CDR3 covers 14 residues. Germline V gives CDR1 SGHNT, CDR2 YYREEE (reference sequence). The CDR3 reads CASSLEQRQESQYF. Here the CDR3 DNA reads TGTGCCAGCAGCTTGGAACAGAGACAAGAGTCCCAGTACTTC. The variable domain in full, completed from reference TRBV5-4 and TRBJ2-5, reads ETGVTQSPTHLIKTRGQQVTLRCSSQSGHNTVSWYQQALGQGPQFIFQYYREEENGRGNFPPRFSGLQFPNYSSELNVNALELDDSALYLCASSLEQRQESQYFGPGTRLLVL.

The chain couples TRBV5-8 to TRBJ1-2; TRBD1 is a possible D gene (6 bases). Germline V gives CDR1 SGHTS, CDR2 YDEGEE. Between the trimmed V and J ends, which lost 4 bases and 5 bases, there was a span of 18 bases. The CDR3 spans 15 residues. The CDR3 DNA sequence: TGTGCCAGCAGCCCACCCTGGGGGCAGGGGTATGGCTACACCTTC. Translating it yields CASSPPWGQGYGYTF. Complete variable domain (other parts from reference TRBV5-8 and TRBJ1-2): EAGVTQSPTHLIKTRGQQATLRCSPISGHTSVYWYQQALGLGLQFLLWYDEGEERNRGNFPPRFSGRQFPNYSSELNVNALELEDSALYLCASSPPWGQGYGYTFGSGTRLTVV.

This clone was found a few times. This chain joins TRBV20-1 and TRBJ2-2; no clear D. With 7 bases removed from V and 4 bases from J, the gap between germline ends came to 4 bases. The germline V gene encodes CDR1 DFQATT and CDR2 SNEGSKA (reference sequence). CDR3 length: 10 amino acids. In DNA, the CDR3 is TGCAGTGGGGCCACCGGGGAGCTGTTTTTT. Residues: CSGATGELFF.

The rearrangement uses TRBV6-6 and TRBJ2-7; no firm D call. The CDR3 contains 12 residues. V dropped 5 bases and J dropped 6 bases, with 11 bases sitting between them. The germline CDR1 and CDR2 sequences are MNHNY and SVGAGI (reference sequence). The CDR3 region is CASSNPPGEQYF. CDR3 bases: TGTGCCAGCAGTAACCCGCCTGGCGAGCAGTACTTC.

The rearrangement uses TRBV19 and TRBJ1-5; D uncertain. CDR1 LNHDA and CDR2 SQIVND come from the germline V gene (reference sequence). Trimming pared 4 bases from V and 4 bases from J, leaving 14 bases between. The CDR3 has 15 amino acids. CDR3 DNA: TGTGCCAGTAGTAAGGGCGCCTCGGGGAATCAGCCCCAGCATTTT. This sequence encodes CASSKGASGNQPQHF.

The CDR3 DNA is TGTGCCAGCAGCCCAGTTAGTCGGACAGGGCCCAACGAGCAGTACTTC. Residues: CASSPVSRTGPNEQYF. This chain links TRBV13 with TRBJ2-7; 8 bases agree with TRBD1. This CDR3 has 16 residues. Germline V lookup: CDR1 PRHDT, CDR2 FYEKMQ (reference sequence). V shed 5 bases and J 5 bases; nucleotides not matched to a gene: 14.

The chain is built from TRBV28 and TRBJ2-6, with D maybe TRBD2 (6 bases). CDR1 is MDHEN and CDR2 is SYDVKM in the germline V gene. Trimming shortened V by 5 bases and J by 4 bases, and 21 bases separated the two germline ends. The CDR3 is 18 residues long. The CDR3 bases are TGTGCCAGCAGTCCTCGCTCAGGGACTTCCCAGGGGGCCAACGTCCTGACTTTC. Protein product: CASSPRSGTSQGANVLTF. The whole variable domain, remainder taken from reference TRBV28 and TRBJ2-6, is DVKVTQSSRYLVKRTGEKVFLECVQDMDHENMFWYRQDPGLGLRLIYFSYDVKMKEKGDIPEGYSVSREKKERFSLILESASTNQTSMYLCASSPRSGTSQGANVLTFGAGSRLTVL.

This chain links TRBV28 with TRBJ2-5; possibly TRBD2 for D (6 bases). CDR1 MDHEN and CDR2 SYDVKM come from the germline V gene. The CDR3 sequence is 14 residues long. Trimming left V 8 bases short and J 5 bases short, with 18 bases between. The CDR3 sequence: CASASPGVGETQYF. Here the CDR3 DNA reads TGTGCCAGCGCGTCCCCGGGAGTCGGGGAGACCCAGTACTTC.

This rearrangement joins TRBV4-3 to TRBJ2-1; possible D gene TRBD2, 5 bases. V lost 0 bases, J lost 5 bases, and 8 bases lay in between. The CDR3 totals 14 residues. Per the germline V gene, CDR1 is LGHNA and CDR2 is YSLEER. CDR3 sequence reads: CASSQERANNEQFF. DNA for the CDR3: TGCGCCAGCAGCCAAGAGCGGGCGAACAATGAGCAGTTCTTC.

The V gene is TRBV2, the J gene TRBJ1-6; D is possibly TRBD1 (5 bases). The CDR3 is 14 amino acids. Germline assignment: CDR1 SNHLY and CDR2 FYNNEI. The ends were cut back, 5 bases at V and 9 bases at J, with 14 bases in the middle. The CDR3 nucleotides read TGTGCCAGCAGTCGGCAGGGAGCGGCTTCACCCCTCCACTTT. As protein: CASSRQGAASPLHF.

This clone was seen many times. This chain connects TRBV7-2 to TRBJ1-1; TRBD1 might be the D (5 bases). With 5 bases removed from V and 0 bases from J, the gap between germline ends came to 7 bases. CDR3 length equals 13 residues. Germline V lookup: CDR1 SGHTA, CDR2 FQGNSA. This CDR3 is CASSRQMNTEAFF. The CDR3 nucleotides are TGTGCCAGCAGCCGACAGATGAACACTGAAGCTTTCTTT. Full variable domain (missing parts from reference TRBV7-2 and TRBJ1-1): GAGVSQSPSNKVTEKGKDVELRCDPISGHTALYWYRQSLGQGLEFLIYFQGNSAPDKSGLPSDRFSAERTGGSVSTLTIQRTQQEDSAVYLCASSRQMNTEAFFGQGTRLTVV.

This clone was observed a single time. The chain carries TRBV27 and TRBJ1-2; 9 positions match TRBD1. Losses at the gene ends were 2 bases for V and 4 bases for J; bases not matched to a gene: 5. This CDR3 is built from 15 residues. In germline, CDR1 is MNHEY, CDR2 SMNVEV (reference sequence). CDR3: CASSLGTGSAYGYTF. As DNA, the CDR3 is TGTGCCAGCAGTTTAGGGACAGGGTCCGCCTATGGCTACACCTTC.

This chain uses TRBV11-2 with TRBJ2-1, with TRBD2 identical over 9 bases. This CDR3 region has 16 residues. CDR1 and CDR2 from the germline V gene are SGHAT and FQNNGV. The junction had 10 bases not matched to a gene; V was cut back by 5 bases and J by 5 bases. DNA of the CDR3: TGTGCCAGCAGCCAACCCGCGGGAGGGTGGGACAATGAGCAGTTCTTC. This translates into CASSQPAGGWDNEQFF. Drawing the rest from reference TRBV11-2 and TRBJ2-1, the complete variable domain is EAGVAQSPRYKIIEKRQSVAFWCNPISGHATLYWYQQILGQGPKLLIQFQNNGVVDDSQLPKDRFSAERLKGVDSTLKIQPAKLEDSAVYLCASSQPAGGWDNEQFFGPGTRLTVL.